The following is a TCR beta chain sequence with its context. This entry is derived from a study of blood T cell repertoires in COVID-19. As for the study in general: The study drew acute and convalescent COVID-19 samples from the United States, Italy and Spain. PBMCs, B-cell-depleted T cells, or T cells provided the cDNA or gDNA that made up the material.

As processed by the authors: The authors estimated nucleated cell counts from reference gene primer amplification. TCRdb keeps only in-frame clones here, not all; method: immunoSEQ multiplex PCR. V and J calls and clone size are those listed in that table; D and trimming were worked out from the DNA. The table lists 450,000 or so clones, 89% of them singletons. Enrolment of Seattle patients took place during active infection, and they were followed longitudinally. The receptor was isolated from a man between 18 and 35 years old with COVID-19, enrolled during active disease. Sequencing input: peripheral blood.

CDR3 residues: CASSTPTGDRGIETQYF. The DNA for the CDR3 is TGCGCCAGCAGTACCCCAACAGGGGACAGGGGAATCGAGACCCAGTACTTC. V and J are TRBV5-1 and TRBJ2-5; 10 positions agree with TRBD1. Germline values: CDR1 SGHRS, CDR2 YFSETQ. The CDR3 spans 17 residues. With 5 bases clipped from V and 5 bases from J, the junction kept 15 bases outside the gene matches.